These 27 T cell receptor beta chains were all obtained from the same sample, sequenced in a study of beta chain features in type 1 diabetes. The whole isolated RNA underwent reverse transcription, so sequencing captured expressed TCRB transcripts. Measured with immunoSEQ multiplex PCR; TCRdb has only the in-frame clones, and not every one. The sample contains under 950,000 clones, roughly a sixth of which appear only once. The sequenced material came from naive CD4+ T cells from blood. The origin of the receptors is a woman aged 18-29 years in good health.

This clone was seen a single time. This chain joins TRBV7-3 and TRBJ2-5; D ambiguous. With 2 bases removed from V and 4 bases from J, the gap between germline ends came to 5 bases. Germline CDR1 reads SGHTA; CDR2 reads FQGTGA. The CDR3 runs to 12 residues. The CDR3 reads CASSLELETQYF. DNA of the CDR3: TGTGCCAGCAGCTTAGAGTTAGAGACCCAGTACTTC.

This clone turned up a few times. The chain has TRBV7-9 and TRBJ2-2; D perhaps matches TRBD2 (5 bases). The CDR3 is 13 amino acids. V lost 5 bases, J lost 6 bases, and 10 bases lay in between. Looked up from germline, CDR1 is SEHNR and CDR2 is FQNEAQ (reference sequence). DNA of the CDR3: TGTGCCAGCAGCCCGAACGGGGCCGGGGAGCTGTTTTTT. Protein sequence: CASSPNGAGELFF.

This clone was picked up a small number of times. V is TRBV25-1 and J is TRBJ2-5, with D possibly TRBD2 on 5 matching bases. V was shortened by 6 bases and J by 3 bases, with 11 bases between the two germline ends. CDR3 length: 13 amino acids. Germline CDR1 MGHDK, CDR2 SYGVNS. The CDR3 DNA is TGTGCCAGCAGACCGGACGGGAAAGAGACCCAGTACTTC. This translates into CASRPDGKETQYF. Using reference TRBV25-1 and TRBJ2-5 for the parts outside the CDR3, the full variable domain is EADIYQTPRYLVIGTGKKITLECSQTMGHDKMYWYQQDPGMELHLIHYSYGVNSTEKGDLSSESTVSRIRTEHFPLTLESARPSHTSQYLCASRPDGKETQYFGPGTRLLVL.

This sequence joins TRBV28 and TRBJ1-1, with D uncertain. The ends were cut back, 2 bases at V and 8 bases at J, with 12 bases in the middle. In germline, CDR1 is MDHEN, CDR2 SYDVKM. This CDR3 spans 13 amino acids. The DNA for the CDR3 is TGTGCCAGCAGTTTAGGCAGCCCACAAGAAGCTTTCTTT. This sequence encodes CASSLGSPQEAFF.

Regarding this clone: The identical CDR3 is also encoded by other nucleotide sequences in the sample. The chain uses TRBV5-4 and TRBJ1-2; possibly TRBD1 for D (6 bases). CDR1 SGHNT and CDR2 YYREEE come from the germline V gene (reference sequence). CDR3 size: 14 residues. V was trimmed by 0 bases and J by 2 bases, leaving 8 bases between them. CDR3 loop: CASSLGTANYGYTF. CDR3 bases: TGTGCCAGCAGCTTGGGGACAGCCAACTATGGCTACACCTTC.

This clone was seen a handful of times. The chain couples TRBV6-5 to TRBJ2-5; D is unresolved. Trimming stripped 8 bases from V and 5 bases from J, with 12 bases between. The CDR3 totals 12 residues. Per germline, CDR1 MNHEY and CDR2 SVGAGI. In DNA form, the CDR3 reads TGTGCCAGCGCAGGTGGCGCCGAGACCCAGTACTTC. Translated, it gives CASAGGAETQYF.

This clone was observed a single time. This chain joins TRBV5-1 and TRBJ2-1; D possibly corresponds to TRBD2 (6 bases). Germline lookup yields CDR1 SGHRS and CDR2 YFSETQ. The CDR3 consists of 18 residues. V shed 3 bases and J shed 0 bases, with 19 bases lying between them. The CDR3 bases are TGCGCCAGCAGCTCAACTAGTTCCCTAGCGAGCTCCTACAATGAGCAGTTCTTC. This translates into CASSSTSSLASSYNEQFF.

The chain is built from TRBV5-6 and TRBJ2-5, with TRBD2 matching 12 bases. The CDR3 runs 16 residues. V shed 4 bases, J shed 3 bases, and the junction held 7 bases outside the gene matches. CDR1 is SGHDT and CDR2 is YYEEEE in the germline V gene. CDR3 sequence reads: CASSRTWTSGKETQYF. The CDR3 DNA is TGTGCCAGCAGCCGAACCTGGACTAGCGGGAAAGAGACCCAGTACTTC.

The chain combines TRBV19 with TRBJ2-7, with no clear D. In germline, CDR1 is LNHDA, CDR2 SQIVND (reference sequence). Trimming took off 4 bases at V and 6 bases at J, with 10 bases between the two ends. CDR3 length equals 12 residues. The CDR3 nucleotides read TGTGCCAGTAGTACCACGCCTAGCGAGCAGTACTTC. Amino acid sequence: CASSTTPSEQYF. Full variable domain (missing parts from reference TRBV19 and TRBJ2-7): DGGITQSPKYLFRKEGQNVTLSCEQNLNHDAMYWYRQDPGQGLRLIYYSQIVNDFQKGDIAEGYSVSREKKESFPLTVTSAQKNPTAFYLCASSTTPSEQYFGPGTRLTVT.

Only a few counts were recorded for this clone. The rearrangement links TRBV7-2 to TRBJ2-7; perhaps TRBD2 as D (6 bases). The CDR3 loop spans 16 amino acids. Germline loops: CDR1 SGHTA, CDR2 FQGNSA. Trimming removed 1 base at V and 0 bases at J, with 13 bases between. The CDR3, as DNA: TGTGCCAGCAGCTTAGTGGGCGGGGACCGCTCCTACGAGCAGTACTTC. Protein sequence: CASSLVGGDRSYEQYF.

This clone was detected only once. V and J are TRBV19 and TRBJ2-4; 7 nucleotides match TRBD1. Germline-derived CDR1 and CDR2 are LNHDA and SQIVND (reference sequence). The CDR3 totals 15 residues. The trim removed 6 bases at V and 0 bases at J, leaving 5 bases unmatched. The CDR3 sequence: CASSPNRGAKNIQYF. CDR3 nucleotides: TGTGCCAGTAGCCCCAACAGGGGAGCCAAAAACATTCAGTACTTC.

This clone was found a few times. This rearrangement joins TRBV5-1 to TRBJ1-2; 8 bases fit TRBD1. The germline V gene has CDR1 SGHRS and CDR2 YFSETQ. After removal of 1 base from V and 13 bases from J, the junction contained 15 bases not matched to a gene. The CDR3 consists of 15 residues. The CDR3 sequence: CASSLRGNRDRTFTF. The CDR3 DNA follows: TGCGCCAGCAGCTTGAGAGGTAACCGGGACAGGACGTTCACCTTC.

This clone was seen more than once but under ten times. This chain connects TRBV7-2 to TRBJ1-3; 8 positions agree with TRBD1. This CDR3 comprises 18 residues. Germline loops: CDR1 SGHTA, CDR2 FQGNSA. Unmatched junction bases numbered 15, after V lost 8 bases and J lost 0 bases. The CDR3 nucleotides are TGTGCCAGCCGACGGGGGACAGGAGTTACAACCTCTGGAAACACCATATATTTT. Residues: CASRRGTGVTTSGNTIYF.

Here the CDR3 reads CASSLNGRTGHYGYTF. DNA for the CDR3: TGTGCCAGCAGCCTAAATGGTAGGACAGGCCACTATGGCTACACCTTC. The gene calls are TRBV7-9 and TRBJ1-2; 7 bases match TRBD1. The CDR3 runs 16 residues. V shed 5 bases, J shed 3 bases, and the junction held 12 bases outside the gene matches. In germline, CDR1 is SEHNR, CDR2 FQNEAQ (reference sequence).

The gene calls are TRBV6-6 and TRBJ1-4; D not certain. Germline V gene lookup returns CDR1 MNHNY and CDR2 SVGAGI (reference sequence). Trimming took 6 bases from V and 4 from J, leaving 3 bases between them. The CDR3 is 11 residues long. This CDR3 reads CASRNNEKLFF. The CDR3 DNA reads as TGTGCCAGCAGAAATAATGAAAAACTGTTTTTT.

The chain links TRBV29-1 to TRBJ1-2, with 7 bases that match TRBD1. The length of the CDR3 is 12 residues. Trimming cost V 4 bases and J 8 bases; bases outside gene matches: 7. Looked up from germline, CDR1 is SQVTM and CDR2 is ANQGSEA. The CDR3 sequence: CSVVAQGDGYTF. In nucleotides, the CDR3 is TGCAGCGTTGTAGCGCAGGGGGACGGCTACACCTTC.

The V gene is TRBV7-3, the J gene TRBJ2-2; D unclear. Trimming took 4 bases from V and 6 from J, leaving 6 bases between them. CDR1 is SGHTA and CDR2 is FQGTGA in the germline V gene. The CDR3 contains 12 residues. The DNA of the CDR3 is TGTGCCAGCAGCTGGATGGCCGGGGAGCTGTTTTTT. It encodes CASSWMAGELFF.

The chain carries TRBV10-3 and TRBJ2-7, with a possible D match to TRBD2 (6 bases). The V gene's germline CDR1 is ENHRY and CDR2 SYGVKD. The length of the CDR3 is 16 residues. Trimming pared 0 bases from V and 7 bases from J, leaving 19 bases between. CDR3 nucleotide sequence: TGTGCCATCAGTGAGTCTACCCGGGCATTACGGGGGGAGCAGTACTTC. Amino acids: CAISESTRALRGEQYF.

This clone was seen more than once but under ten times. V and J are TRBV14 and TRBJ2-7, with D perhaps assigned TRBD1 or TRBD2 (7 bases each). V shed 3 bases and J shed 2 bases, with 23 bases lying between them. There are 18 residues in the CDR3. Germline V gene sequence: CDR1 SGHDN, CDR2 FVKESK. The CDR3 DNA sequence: TGTGCCAGCAGCCATACCACAGGGGCTAGCGGTGGGGCCTACGAGCAGTACTTC. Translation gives CASSHTTGASGGAYEQYF. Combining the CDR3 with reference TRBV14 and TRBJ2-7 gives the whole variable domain EAGVTQFPSHSVIEKGQTVTLRCDPISGHDNLYWYRRVMGKEIKFLLHFVKESKQDESGMPNNRFLAERTGGTYSTLKVQPAELEDSGVYFCASSHTTGASGGAYEQYFGPGTRLTVT.

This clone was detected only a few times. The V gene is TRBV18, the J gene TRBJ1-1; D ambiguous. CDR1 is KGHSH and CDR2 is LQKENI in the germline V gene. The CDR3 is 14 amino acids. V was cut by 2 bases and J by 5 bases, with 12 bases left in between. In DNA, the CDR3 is TGTGCCAGCTCACCAATGACGGACGGGACTGAAGCTTTCTTT. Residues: CASSPMTDGTEAFF.

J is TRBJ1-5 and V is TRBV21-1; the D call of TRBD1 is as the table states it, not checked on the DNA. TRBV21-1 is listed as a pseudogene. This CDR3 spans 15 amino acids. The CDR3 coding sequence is TGTGCCAGCAGCAAAGGGACAGGGAGGTTTCAGCCCCAGCATTTT. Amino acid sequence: CASSKGTGRFQPQHF.

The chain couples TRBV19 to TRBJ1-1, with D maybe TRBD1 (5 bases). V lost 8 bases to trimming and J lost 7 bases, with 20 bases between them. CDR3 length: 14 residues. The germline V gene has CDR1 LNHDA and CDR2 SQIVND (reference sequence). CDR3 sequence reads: CASLGFGGSYEAFF. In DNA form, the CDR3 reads TGTGCCAGTCTAGGTTTCGGGGGTTCGTATGAAGCTTTCTTT.

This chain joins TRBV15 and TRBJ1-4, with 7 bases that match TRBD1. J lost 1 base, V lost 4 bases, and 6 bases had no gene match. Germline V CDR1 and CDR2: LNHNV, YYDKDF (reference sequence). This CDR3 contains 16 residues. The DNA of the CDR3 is TGTGCCACCAGCAAAGGGACAGCCCGAACTAATGAAAAACTGTTTTTT. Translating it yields CATSKGTARTNEKLFF.

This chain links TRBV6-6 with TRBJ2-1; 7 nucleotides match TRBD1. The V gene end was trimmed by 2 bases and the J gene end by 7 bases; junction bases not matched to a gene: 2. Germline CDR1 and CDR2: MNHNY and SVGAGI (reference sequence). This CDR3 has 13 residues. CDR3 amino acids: CASSYHRGNEQFF. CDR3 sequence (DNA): TGTGCCAGCAGTTACCACAGGGGTAATGAGCAGTTCTTC.

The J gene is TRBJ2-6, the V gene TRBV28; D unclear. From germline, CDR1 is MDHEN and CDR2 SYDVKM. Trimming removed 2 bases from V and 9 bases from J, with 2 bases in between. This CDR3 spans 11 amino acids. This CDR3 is CASSLSNVLTF. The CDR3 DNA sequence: TGTGCCAGCAGTTTAAGCAACGTCCTGACTTTC.

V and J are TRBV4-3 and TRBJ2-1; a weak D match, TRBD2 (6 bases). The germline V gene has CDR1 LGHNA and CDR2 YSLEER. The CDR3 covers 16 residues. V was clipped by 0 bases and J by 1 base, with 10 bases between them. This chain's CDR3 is CASSQDLRGSYNEQFF. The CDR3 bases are TGCGCCAGCAGCCAAGATCTCCGGGGGTCCTACAATGAGCAGTTCTTC.

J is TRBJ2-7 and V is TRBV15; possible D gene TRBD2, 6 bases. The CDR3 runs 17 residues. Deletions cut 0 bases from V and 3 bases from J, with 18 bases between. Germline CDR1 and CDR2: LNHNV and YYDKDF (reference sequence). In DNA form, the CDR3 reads TGTGCCACCAGCAGAGATCTAACCCCGGTTAGCGGCTACGAGCAGTACTTC. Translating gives CATSRDLTPVSGYEQYF.